This record concerns one TCR beta chain sequence. Per the study methods: Estimation of nucleated cell counts relied on the amplification of reference gene primers. TCRdb keeps only in-frame clones here, not all; method: immunoSEQ multiplex PCR. Clone size and V and J calls were adopted from that table, with D and trimming inferred from the DNA. This table has 370,000 or so clones, roughly 80% appearing once. The CDR3 spans 16 residues. Germline CDR1 and CDR2: KGHSH and LQKENI. Trimming cost V 2 bases and J 7 bases, with 21 bases left between them. The data were taken from a study of blood T cell repertoires in COVID-19. Study context: T cells, B-cell-depleted T cells, or PBMCs provided the cDNA or gDNA that served as material.

The specimen was peripheral blood. The gene calls are TRBV18 and TRBJ2-7, with D possibly being TRBD1 (6 bases). This clonotype was sampled from a human donor with acute or convalescent COVID-19. The donor label of this sample is uncertain. The CDR3 DNA follows: TGTGCCAGCTCACCAAGCGGTCTACAGGGCCGGGGAGAGCAGTACTTC. This translates into CASSPSGLQGRGEQYF.